A selection of T cell receptor beta chains follows, all from one sample in a study of T-cell memory formation after mild COVID-19. TCRdb used MiXCR to reprocess the 5' RACE reads, holding one entry per CDR3 protein. This table holds around 200,000 distinct CDR3 sequences, 16% found once. Input material: PBMCs or a T cell subset sorted from them (not recorded which). The receptors here all came from an adult woman who had mild COVID-19 (a few samples of this study predate the infection). Cell type and time point are not known. Each CDR3 is given with its conserved first and last residue. Fields, in order: J gene, D gene, clone size, V gene, CDR3 protein, CDR3 DNA. The D gene is left open where the match is weak. Expanded clones are given a class, and other clones once, few, many or no size at all.

j_call: TRBJ2-5
d_call: TRBD2
clone_size: -
v_call: TRBV7-9
cdr3_aa: CASSPRKGLAGDETQYF
cdr3_nt: TGTGCCAGCAGCCCGCGCAAGGGACTAGCGGGGGACGAGACCCAGTACTTC

j_call: TRBJ2-3
d_call: -
clone_size: many
v_call: TRBV30
cdr3_aa: CAWTQRSTDTQYF
cdr3_nt: TGTGCCTGGACCCAGCGGAGCACAGATACGCAGTATTTT

j_call: TRBJ2-5
d_call: -
clone_size: -
v_call: TRBV7-6
cdr3_aa: CASRRAPGVLETQYF
cdr3_nt: TGTGCCAGCAGGAGGGCCCCGGGAGTTCTGGAGACCCAGTACTTC

j_call: TRBJ1-5
d_call: TRBD1
clone_size: once
v_call: TRBV7-2
cdr3_aa: CASSLATGFHSNQPQHF
cdr3_nt: TGTGCCAGCAGCTTAGCGACAGGGTTCCATAGCAATCAGCCCCAGCATTTT

j_call: TRBJ1-2
d_call: -
clone_size: -
v_call: TRBV5-1
cdr3_aa: CASSLTGKGDGYTF
cdr3_nt: TGCGCCAGCAGCTTGACAGGGAAAGGCGATGGCTACACCTTC

j_call: TRBJ2-3
d_call: -
clone_size: few
v_call: TRBV12-3/TRBV12-4
cdr3_aa: CASSSVDTQYF
cdr3_nt: TGTGCCAGCAGTTCGGTAGATACGCAGTATTTT

j_call: TRBJ2-7
d_call: -
clone_size: few
v_call: TRBV12-3/TRBV12-4
cdr3_aa: CASTGSGYYEQYF
cdr3_nt: TGTGCCAGCACTGGTAGCGGCTACTACGAGCAGTACTTC

j_call: TRBJ2-1
d_call: TRBD2
clone_size: few
v_call: TRBV7-2
cdr3_aa: CASSRLIPGGEQFF
cdr3_nt: TGTGCCAGCAGTCGTCTTATCCCGGGAGGTGAGCAGTTCTTC

j_call: TRBJ2-7
d_call: -
clone_size: -
v_call: TRBV7-9
cdr3_aa: CASSLDGGHYEQYF
cdr3_nt: TGTGCCAGCAGCTTAGATGGAGGACACTACGAGCAGTACTTC

j_call: TRBJ2-1
d_call: -
clone_size: few
v_call: TRBV24-1
cdr3_aa: CATSGSYNEQFF
cdr3_nt: TGTGCCACCAGTGGTTCTTACAATGAGCAGTTCTTC

j_call: TRBJ1-2
d_call: TRBD1
clone_size: -
v_call: TRBV5-1
cdr3_aa: CASSLRDRGDYGYTF
cdr3_nt: TGCGCCAGCAGCCTCCGTGACAGGGGCGACTATGGCTACACCTTC

j_call: TRBJ1-4
d_call: -
clone_size: -
v_call: TRBV9
cdr3_aa: CASSPRGGTLNEKLFF
cdr3_nt: TGTGCCAGCAGCCCCCGGGGTGGGACTCTAAATGAAAAACTGTTTTTT

j_call: TRBJ2-5
d_call: -
clone_size: -
v_call: TRBV7-9
cdr3_aa: CASSPTLDQETQYF
cdr3_nt: TGTGCCAGCAGCCCCACATTAGACCAAGAGACCCAGTACTTC

j_call: TRBJ2-3
d_call: -
clone_size: few
v_call: TRBV2
cdr3_aa: CASGRRDMRTDTQYF
cdr3_nt: TGTGCCAGCGGACGCCGGGACATGCGCACAGATACGCAGTATTTT

j_call: TRBJ2-7
d_call: TRBD1
clone_size: -
v_call: TRBV7-9
cdr3_aa: CASSVSGTGGYEQYF
cdr3_nt: TGTGCCAGCAGCGTTAGTGGGACAGGGGGCTACGAGCAGTACTTC

j_call: TRBJ2-3
d_call: -
clone_size: -
v_call: TRBV5-1
cdr3_aa: CASSLGPGSYTDTQYF
cdr3_nt: TGCGCCAGCAGCTTGGGGCCGGGGTCGTACACAGATACGCAGTATTTT

j_call: TRBJ2-2
d_call: TRBD1
clone_size: -
v_call: TRBV12-3/TRBV12-4
cdr3_aa: CASSPQTGGITGELFF
cdr3_nt: TGTGCCAGCAGTCCCCAGACAGGGGGGATCACCGGGGAGCTGTTTTTT

j_call: TRBJ1-5
d_call: TRBD1
clone_size: -
v_call: TRBV7-9
cdr3_aa: CASSDTGVLSNQPQHF
cdr3_nt: TGTGCCAGCAGCGATACAGGGGTTTTAAGCAATCAGCCCCAGCATTTT

j_call: TRBJ2-7
d_call: TRBD1
clone_size: many
v_call: TRBV14
cdr3_aa: CASSRRTGVSYEQYF
cdr3_nt: TGTGCCAGCAGCCGAAGGACAGGGGTATCCTACGAGCAGTACTTC

j_call: TRBJ2-3
d_call: -
clone_size: few
v_call: TRBV5-4
cdr3_aa: CASSLRLLGGRTDTQYF
cdr3_nt: TGTGCCAGCAGTCTCCGGTTGTTGGGGGGCCGGACAGATACGCAGTATTTT

j_call: TRBJ2-3
d_call: TRBD1
clone_size: few
v_call: TRBV7-9
cdr3_aa: CASSPGTGSSTDTQYF
cdr3_nt: TGTGCCAGCAGCCCCGGGACAGGGTCTAGCACAGATACGCAGTATTTT

j_call: TRBJ2-1
d_call: TRBD2
clone_size: -
v_call: TRBV7-2
cdr3_aa: CASSTQAGTYNEQFF
cdr3_nt: TGTGCCAGCAGCACCCAAGCGGGGACTTACAATGAGCAGTTCTTC